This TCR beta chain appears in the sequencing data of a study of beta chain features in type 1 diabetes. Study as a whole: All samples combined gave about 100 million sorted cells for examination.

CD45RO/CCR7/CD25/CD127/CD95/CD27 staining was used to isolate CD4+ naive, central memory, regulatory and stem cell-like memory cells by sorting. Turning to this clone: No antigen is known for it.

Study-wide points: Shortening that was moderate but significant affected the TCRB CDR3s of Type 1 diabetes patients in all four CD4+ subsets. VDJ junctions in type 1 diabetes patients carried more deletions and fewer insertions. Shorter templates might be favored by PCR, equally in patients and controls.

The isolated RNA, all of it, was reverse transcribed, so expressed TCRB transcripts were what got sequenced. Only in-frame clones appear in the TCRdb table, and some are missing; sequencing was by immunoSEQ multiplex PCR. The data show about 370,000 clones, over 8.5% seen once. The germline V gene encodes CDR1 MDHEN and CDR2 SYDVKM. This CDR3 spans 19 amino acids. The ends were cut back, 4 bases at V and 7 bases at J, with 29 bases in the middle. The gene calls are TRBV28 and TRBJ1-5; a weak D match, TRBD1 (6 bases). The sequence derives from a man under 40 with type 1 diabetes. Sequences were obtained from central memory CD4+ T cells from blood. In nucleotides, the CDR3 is TGTGCCAGCAGTTCTGCAGCAGTTCTGCAGGGGACCTCGAGACAGCCCCAGCATTTT. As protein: CASSSAAVLQGTSRQPQHF.